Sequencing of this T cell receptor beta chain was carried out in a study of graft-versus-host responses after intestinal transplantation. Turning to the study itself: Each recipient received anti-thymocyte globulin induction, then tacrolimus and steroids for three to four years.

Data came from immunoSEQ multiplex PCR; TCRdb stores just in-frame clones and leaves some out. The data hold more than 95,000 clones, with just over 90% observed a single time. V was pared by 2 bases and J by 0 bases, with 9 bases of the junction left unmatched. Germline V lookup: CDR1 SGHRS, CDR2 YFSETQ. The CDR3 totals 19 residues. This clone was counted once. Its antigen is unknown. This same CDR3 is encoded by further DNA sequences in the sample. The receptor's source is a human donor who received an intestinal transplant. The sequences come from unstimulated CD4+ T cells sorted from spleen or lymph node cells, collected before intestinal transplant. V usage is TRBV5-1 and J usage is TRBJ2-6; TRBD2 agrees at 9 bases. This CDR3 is CASSLPWASGNSGANVLTF. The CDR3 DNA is TGCGCCAGCAGCTTACCCTGGGCTAGCGGGAACTCTGGGGCCAACGTCCTGACTTTC.